What follows are 5 T cell receptor beta chains derived from one specimen sequenced in a study of T cells in localized non-small cell lung cancer. Some clones are missing from TCRdb's copy, which holds only in-frame ones; the method was immunoSEQ multiplex PCR. The sample yields fewer than 95,000 clones, under 95% seen once. The sample in question was PBMCs, obtained before any cancer treatment. These receptors were collected from a woman aged 40-75 years with stage II squamous cell lung carcinoma.

The chain employs TRBV4-1 and TRBJ2-1; D gene uncertain. This CDR3 is 11 amino acids long. The V end was cut by 3 bases, the J end by 8 bases, with 5 bases between. The germline V gene has CDR1 MGHRA and CDR2 YSYEKL. The CDR3 protein is CASSQEYEQFF. The CDR3 DNA reads as TGCGCCAGCAGCCAGGAATATGAGCAGTTCTTC.

The rearrangement joins TRBV5-1 to TRBJ2-7; 7 positions match TRBD1. Germline trimming cut 4 bases from V and 7 bases from J; bases unmatched to any gene: 5. Germline V CDR1 and CDR2: SGHRS, YFSETQ. CDR3 size: 12 residues. CDR3 residues: CASSRDREEQYF. The CDR3 DNA sequence: TGCGCCAGCAGCAGGGACAGAGAAGAGCAGTACTTC.

The rearrangement uses TRBV6-6 and TRBJ1-1; unclear D gene. CDR3 length equals 14 residues. CDR1 is MNHNY, CDR2 SVGAGI, per germline (reference sequence). The V end was cut by 5 bases, the J end by 1 base, with 11 bases between. The CDR3 protein is CASSPPLQNTEAFF. CDR3 DNA: TGTGCCAGCAGTCCCCCTTTACAGAACACTGAAGCTTTCTTT.

The V call is TRBV7-9, the J call TRBJ1-4, with D possibly TRBD1 on 6 matching bases. This CDR3 spans 16 amino acids. Germline CDR1 reads SEHNR; CDR2 reads FQNEAQ (reference sequence). Trimming shortened V by 3 bases and J by 4 bases, and 15 bases separated the two germline ends. CDR3 region: CASSLVAWGLNEKLFF. The CDR3 DNA reads TGTGCCAGCAGCTTGGTCGCTTGGGGGCTTAATGAAAAACTGTTTTTT.

The genes are TRBV28 and TRBJ1-2, with 10 bases fitting TRBD1. The CDR3 runs 16 residues. Germline-derived CDR1 and CDR2 are MDHEN and SYDVKM. The J segment lost 5 bases and the V segment lost 4 bases, leaving 10 bases of the junction unmatched. Here the CDR3 reads CASSSRQGAALYGYTF. The CDR3 DNA follows: TGTGCCAGCAGTTCCCGACAGGGGGCCGCCCTTTATGGCTACACCTTC.